This T cell receptor (beta chain) was captured by sequencing in a study of T cell responses to AZD1222 COVID-19 vaccine. Whole-study results and caveats: Donors were largely white British and mainly female; clonal diversity was possibly underestimated. Dominant at 160-218 and 743-854, vaccine-associated CD4 TCRs also spanned spike. Researchers took repertoire samples only after the peak T cell response had come.

Comment on this clone: Its antigen is undetermined.

Sequenced by immunoSEQ multiplex PCR; TCRdb stores in-frame clones only, minus some. The table has roughly 100,000 clones, 80% to 90% seen once. There are 15 residues in the CDR3. V was clipped by 5 bases and J by 1 base; unmatched bases: 7. The germline gives CDR1 SEHNR, CDR2 FQNEAQ (reference sequence). The clonotype was recovered from an adult in good health. This chain links TRBV7-9 with TRBJ2-7; TRBD1 agrees at 8 bases. The sample here was peripheral blood, taken on day 0 of AZD1222 vaccination. The CDR3 sequence is CASSPGQGISYEQYF. Here the CDR3 DNA reads TGTGCCAGCAGCCCCGGACAGGGAATATCCTACGAGCAGTACTTC.